The clone carrying this T cell receptor beta chain was recorded many times. A library of TCRbeta sequences, prepared with unique molecular identifiers, was generated. In TCRdb, the PCR reads were re-called with MiXCR into one record per CDR3 protein. Here the sample spans about 480,000 distinct CDR3 sequences, roughly an eighth being singletons. These data come from a study of T-cell reconstitution after alpha-beta-depleted transplantation in children. The CDR3 sequence is 15 residues long. The V end was cut by 4 bases, the J end by 1 base, with 13 bases between. Germline V gene sequence: CDR1 ENHRY, CDR2 SYGVKD.

This material consisted of PBMCs from the stem cell graft donor, taken from the stem cell graft. The receptor comes from a human donor who donated a stem cell graft to a child with combined immunodeficiency. The V call is TRBV10-3, the J call TRBJ1-1, with D maybe TRBD1 (5 bases). In DNA form, the CDR3 reads TGTGCCATCAGTGGGTATCAGGGAGGGAACACTGAAGCTTTCTTT. Translation: CAISGYQGGNTEAFF.